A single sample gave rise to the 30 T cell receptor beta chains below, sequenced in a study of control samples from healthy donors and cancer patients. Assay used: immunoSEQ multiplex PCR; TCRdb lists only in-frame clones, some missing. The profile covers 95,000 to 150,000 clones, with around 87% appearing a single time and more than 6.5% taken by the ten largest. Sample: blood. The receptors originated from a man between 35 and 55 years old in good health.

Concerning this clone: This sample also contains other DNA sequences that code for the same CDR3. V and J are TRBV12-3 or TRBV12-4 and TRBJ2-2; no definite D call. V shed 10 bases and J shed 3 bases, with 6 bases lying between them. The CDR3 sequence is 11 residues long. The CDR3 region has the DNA TGTGCCACCCGTTACACCGGGGAGCTGTTTTTT. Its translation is CATRYTGELFF.

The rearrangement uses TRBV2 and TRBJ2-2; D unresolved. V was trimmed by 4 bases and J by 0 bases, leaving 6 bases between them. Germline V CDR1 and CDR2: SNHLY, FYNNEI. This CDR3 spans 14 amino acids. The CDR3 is CASSGAPNTGELFF. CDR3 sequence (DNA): TGTGCCAGCAGTGGGGCCCCGAACACCGGGGAGCTGTTTTTT.

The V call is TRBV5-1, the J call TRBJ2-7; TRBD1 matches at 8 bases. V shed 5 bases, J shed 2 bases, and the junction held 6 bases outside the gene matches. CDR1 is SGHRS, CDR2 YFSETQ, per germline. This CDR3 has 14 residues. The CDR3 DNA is TGCGCCAGCAGTACCGGGACAGGCCCCTACGAGCAGTACTTC. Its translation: CASSTGTGPYEQYF.

The CDR3, as DNA: TGTGCCAGCAGCCAAGATTGGCTAGCGGGGGCCTCTATCGGCGATGAGCAGTTCTTC. As protein: CASSQDWLAGASIGDEQFF. The chain is built from TRBV3-1 (or the pseudogene TRBV3-2) and TRBJ2-1; TRBD2 aligns across 10 bases. CDR3 length: 19 amino acids. Looked up from germline, CDR1 is LGHDT and CDR2 is YNNKEL (reference sequence). Trimming removed 0 bases from V and 8 bases from J; junction bases left unmatched: 16.

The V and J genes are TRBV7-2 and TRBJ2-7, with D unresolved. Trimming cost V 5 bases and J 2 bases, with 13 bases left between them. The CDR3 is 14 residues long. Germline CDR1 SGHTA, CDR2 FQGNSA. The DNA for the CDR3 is TGTGCCAGCAGCCCCCGTTTAGGTACCTACGAGCAGTACTTC. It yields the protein CASSPRLGTYEQYF.

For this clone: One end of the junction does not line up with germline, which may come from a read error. The CDR3 here is CASSQEWGGRPTAF. CDR3 DNA: TGCGCCAGCAGCCAAGAGTGGGGGGGCAGGCCTACGGCCTTC. The V and J genes are TRBV4-1 and TRBJ1-2; weak D call: TRBD1 (6 bases). The CDR3 totals 14 residues. Germline lookup yields CDR1 MGHRA and CDR2 YSYEKL.

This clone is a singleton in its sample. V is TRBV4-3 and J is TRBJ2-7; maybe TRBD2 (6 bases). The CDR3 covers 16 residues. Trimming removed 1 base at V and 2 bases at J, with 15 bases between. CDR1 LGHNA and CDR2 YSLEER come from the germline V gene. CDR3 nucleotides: TGCGCCAGCAGCCAAGTGTTTGGGGGGACGACCTACGAGCAGTACTTC. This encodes CASSQVFGGTTYEQYF.

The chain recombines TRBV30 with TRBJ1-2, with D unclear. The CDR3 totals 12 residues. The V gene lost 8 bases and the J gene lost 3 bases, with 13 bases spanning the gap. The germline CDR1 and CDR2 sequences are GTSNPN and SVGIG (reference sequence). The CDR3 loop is CAGWESHYGYTF. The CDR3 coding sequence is TGTGCCGGTTGGGAGAGCCACTATGGCTACACCTTC.

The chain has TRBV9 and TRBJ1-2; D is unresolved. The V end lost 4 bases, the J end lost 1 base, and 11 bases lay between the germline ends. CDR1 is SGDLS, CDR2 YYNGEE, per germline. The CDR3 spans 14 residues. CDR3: CASSPRADNYGYTF. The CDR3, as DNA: TGTGCCAGCAGCCCCCGAGCAGATAACTATGGCTACACCTTC.

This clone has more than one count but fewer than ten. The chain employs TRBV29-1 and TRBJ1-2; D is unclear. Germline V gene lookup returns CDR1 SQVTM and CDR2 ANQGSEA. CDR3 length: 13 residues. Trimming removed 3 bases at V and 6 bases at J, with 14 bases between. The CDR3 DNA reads TGCAGCGTTGAGCGGAGTCAGGTGGATGGCTACACCTTC. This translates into CSVERSQVDGYTF.

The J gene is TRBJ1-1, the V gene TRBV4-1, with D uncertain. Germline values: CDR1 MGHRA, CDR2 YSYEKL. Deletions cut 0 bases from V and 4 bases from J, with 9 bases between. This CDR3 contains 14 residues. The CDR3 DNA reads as TGCGCCAGCAGCCAAGATTATTCCCGCACTGAAGCTTTCTTT. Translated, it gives CASSQDYSRTEAFF.

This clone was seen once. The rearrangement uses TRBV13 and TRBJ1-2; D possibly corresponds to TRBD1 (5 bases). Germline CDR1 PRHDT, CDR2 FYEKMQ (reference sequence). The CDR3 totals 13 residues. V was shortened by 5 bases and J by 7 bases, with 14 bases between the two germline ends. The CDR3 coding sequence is TGTGCCAGCAGCGCCGGGACTATCGGTGGCTACACCTTC. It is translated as CASSAGTIGGYTF. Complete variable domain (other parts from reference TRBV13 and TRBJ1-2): AAGVIQSPRHLIKEKRETATLKCYPIPRHDTVYWYQQGPGQDPQFLISFYEKMQSDKGSIPDRFSAQQFSDYHSELNMSSLELGDSALYFCASSAGTIGGYTFGSGTRLTVV.

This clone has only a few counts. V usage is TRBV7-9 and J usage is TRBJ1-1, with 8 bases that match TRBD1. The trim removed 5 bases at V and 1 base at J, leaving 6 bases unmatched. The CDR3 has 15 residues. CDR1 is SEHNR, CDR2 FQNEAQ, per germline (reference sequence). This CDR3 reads CASSRNQGANTEAFF. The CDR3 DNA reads TGTGCCAGCAGCCGAAATCAGGGGGCGAACACTGAAGCTTTCTTT.

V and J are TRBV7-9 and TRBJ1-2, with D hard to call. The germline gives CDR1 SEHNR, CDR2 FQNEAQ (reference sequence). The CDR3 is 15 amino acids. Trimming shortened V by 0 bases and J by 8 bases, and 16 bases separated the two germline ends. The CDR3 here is CASSLAARVPWGYTF. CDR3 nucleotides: TGTGCCAGCAGCTTAGCCGCGAGGGTTCCATGGGGCTACACCTTC.

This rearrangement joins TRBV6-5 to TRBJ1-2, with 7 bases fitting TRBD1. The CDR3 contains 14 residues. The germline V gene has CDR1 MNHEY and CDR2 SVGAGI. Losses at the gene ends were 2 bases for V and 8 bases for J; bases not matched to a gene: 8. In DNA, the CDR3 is TGTGCCAGCAGTTACGAAGACAGGGTTGGGGGCTACACCTTC. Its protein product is CASSYEDRVGGYTF.

The chain's CDR3 is CAWNGGRGQETQYF. CDR3 sequence (DNA): TGTGCCTGGAACGGGGGCAGGGGCCAAGAGACCCAGTACTTC. The chain recombines TRBV30 with TRBJ2-5, with D tentatively TRBD1 or TRBD2 (6 bases each). The length of the CDR3 is 14 residues. Germline V gene sequence: CDR1 GTSNPN, CDR2 SVGIG (reference sequence). Deletions cut 4 bases from V and 1 base from J, with 13 bases between. The complete variable domain, with remaining parts taken from reference TRBV30 and TRBJ2-5, reads SQTIHQWPATLVQPVGSPLSLECTVEGTSNPNLYWYRQAAGRGLQLLFYSVGIGQISSEVPQNLSASRPQDRQFILSSKKLLLSDSGFYLCAWNGGRGQETQYFGPGTRLLVL.

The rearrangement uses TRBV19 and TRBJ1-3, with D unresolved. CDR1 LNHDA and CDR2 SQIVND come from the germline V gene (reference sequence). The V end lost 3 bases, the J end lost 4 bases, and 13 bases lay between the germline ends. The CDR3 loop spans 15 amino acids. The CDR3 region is CASSIGTTRGNTIYF. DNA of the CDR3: TGTGCCAGTAGTATCGGTACCACCCGGGGAAACACCATATATTTT.

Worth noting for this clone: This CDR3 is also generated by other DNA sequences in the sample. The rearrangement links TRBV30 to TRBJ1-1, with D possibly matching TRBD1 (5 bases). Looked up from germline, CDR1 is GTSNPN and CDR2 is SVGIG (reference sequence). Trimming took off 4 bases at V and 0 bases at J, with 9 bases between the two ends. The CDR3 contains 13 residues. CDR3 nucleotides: TGTGCCTGGAAGGGACCATTGAACACTGAAGCTTTCTTT. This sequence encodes CAWKGPLNTEAFF.

Here the CDR3 DNA reads TGCGCCAGCAGCTTGCTGCGGGGGCCCCAATATGAGCAGTTCTTC. Protein product: CASSLLRGPQYEQFF. The V and J genes are TRBV5-1 and TRBJ2-1; tentatively, D is TRBD2 (7 bases). This CDR3 has 15 amino acids. V lost 1 base, J lost 8 bases, and 16 bases lay in between. The germline V gene has CDR1 SGHRS and CDR2 YFSETQ.

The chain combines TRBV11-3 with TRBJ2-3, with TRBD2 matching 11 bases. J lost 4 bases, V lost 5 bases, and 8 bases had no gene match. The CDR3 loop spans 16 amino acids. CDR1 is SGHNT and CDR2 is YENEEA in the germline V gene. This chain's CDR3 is CASSPPVAGGPDTQYF. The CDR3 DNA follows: TGTGCCAGCAGCCCACCAGTAGCGGGGGGGCCAGATACGCAGTATTTT. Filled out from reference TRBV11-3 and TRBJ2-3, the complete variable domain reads EAGVVQSPRYKIIEKKQPVAFWCNPISGHNTLYWYLQNLGQGPELLIRYENEEAVDDSQLPKDRFSAERLKGVDSTLKIQPAELGDSAVYLCASSPPVAGGPDTQYFGPGTRLTVL.

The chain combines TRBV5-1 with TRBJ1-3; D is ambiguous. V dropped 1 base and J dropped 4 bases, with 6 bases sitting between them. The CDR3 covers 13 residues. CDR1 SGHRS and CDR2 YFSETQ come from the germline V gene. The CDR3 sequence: CASSLLEGNTIYF. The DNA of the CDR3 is TGCGCCAGCAGCTTGTTGGAGGGAAACACCATATATTTT.

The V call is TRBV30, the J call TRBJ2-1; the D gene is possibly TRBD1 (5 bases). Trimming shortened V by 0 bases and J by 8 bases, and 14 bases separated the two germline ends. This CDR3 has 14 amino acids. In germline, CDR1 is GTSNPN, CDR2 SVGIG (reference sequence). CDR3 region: CAWSVYVQGDEQFF. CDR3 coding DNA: TGTGCCTGGAGTGTTTATGTTCAGGGCGATGAGCAGTTCTTC.

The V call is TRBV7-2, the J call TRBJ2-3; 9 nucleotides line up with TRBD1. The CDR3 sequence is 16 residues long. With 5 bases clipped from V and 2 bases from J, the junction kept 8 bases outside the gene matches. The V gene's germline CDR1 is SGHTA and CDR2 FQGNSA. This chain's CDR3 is CASSGYRGRNTDTQYF. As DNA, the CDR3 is TGTGCCAGCAGCGGATACAGGGGGCGAAACACAGATACGCAGTATTTT.

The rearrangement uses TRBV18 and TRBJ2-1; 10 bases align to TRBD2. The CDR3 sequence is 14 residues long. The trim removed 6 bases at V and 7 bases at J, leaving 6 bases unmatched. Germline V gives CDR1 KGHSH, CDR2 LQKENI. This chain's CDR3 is CASSRAGGRNEQFF. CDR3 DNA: TGTGCCAGCTCCCGAGCGGGGGGGCGGAATGAGCAGTTCTTC.

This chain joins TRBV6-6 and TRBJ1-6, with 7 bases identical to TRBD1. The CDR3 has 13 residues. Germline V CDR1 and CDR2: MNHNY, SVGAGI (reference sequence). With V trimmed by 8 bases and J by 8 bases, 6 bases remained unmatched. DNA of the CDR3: TGTGCCAGCCGGATAGGACAGGATTCACCCCTCCACTTT. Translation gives CASRIGQDSPLHF.

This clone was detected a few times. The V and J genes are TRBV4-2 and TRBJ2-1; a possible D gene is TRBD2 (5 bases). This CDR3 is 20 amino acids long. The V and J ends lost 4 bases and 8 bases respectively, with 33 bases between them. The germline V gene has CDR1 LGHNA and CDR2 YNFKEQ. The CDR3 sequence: CASSPDPPGNLLSKRDEQFF. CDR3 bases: TGTGCCAGCAGCCCAGATCCTCCGGGAAATCTACTTTCCAAAAGGGATGAGCAGTTCTTC.

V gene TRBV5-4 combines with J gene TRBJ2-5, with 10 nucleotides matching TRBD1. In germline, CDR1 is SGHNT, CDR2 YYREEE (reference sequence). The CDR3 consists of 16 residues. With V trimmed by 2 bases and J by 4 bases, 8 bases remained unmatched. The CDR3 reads CASSFLDRGNRETQYF. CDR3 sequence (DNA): TGTGCCAGCAGCTTCCTGGACAGGGGGAATAGAGAGACCCAGTACTTC.

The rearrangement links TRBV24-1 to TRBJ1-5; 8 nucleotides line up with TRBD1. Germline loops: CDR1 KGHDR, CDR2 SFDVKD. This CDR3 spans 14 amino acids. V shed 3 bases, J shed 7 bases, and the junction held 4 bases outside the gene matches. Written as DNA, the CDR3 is TGTGCCACCAGTGATAACAGGGGGGGACAGCCCCAGCATTTT. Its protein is CATSDNRGGQPQHF.

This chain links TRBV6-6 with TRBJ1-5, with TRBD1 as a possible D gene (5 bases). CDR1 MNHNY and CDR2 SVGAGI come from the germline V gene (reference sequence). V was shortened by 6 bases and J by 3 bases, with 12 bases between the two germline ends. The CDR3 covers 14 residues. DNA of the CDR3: TGTGCCAGCAGGGAAACAGGTAACAATCAGCCCCAGCATTTT. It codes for CASRETGNNQPQHF.

DNA of the CDR3: TGTGCCAGCAGTTACGGAGGGACAGAGACCCAGTACTTC. As protein: CASSYGGTETQYF. The V gene is TRBV6-6, the J gene TRBJ2-5; D possibly corresponds to TRBD2 (6 bases). The V and J ends lost 2 bases and 4 bases respectively, with 8 bases between them. CDR1 is MNHNY and CDR2 is SVGAGI in the germline V gene (reference sequence). This CDR3 is built from 13 residues.